The T cell receptor beta chain under discussion was sequenced for a study of beta chain features in type 1 diabetes. Looking at the study overall: Healthy donors, compared against patients, showed similar age, gender and cell yields.

General study points: There were fewer insertions and more deletions at the VDJ junctions of type 1 diabetes patients. For Type 1 diabetes patients, all four CD4+ subsets carried TCRB CDR3s that were moderately but significantly shorter.

Expressed TCRB transcripts were sequenced after all isolated RNA was converted to cDNA. Profiling relied on immunoSEQ multiplex PCR, and the TCRdb table lists in-frame clones only, not all of them. The table has about 230,000 clones, approximately 16% seen once; the top ten hold about 0.078%. This clone was recorded a few times. Its antigen is not known. CDR3 length equals 16 residues. The V gene end was trimmed by 4 bases and the J gene end by 1 base; junction bases not matched to a gene: 4. Per germline, CDR1 SGDLS and CDR2 YYNGEE. The sample taken for sequencing was naive CD4+ T cells from blood. The rearrangement links TRBV9 to TRBJ2-2; 10 positions agree with TRBD2. The clonotype originates from a man between 25 and 39 years old with type 1 diabetes. The CDR3 bases are TGTGCCAGCAGCCCCCGGACTAGCGGGAACACCGGGGAGCTGTTTTTT. Translation gives CASSPRTSGNTGELFF.